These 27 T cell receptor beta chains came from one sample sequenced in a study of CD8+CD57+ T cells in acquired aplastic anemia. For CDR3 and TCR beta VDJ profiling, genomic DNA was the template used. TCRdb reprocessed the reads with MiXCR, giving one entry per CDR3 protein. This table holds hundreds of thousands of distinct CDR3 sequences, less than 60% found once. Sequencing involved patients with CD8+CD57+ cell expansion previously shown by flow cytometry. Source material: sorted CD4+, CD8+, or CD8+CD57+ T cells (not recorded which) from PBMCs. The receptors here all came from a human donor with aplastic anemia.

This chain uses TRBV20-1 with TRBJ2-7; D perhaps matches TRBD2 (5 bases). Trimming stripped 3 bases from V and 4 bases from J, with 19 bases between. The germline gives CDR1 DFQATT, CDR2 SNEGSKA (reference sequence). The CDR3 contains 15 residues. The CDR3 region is CSASGSGVGGYEQYF. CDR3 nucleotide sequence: TGCAGTGCTAGCGGATCCGGGGTCGGCGGATACGAGCAGTACTTC.

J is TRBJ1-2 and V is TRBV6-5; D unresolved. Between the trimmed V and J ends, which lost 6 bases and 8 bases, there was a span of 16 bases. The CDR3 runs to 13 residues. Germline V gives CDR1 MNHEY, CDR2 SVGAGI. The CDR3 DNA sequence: TGTGCCAGCAGCCCGGACGGAACGTGCGGCTACACCTTC. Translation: CASSPDGTCGYTF.

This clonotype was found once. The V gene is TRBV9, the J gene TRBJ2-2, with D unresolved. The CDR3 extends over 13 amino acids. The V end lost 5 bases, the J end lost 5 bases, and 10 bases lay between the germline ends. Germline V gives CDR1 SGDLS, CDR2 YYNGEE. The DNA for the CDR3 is TGTGCCAGCAGGAACGGACCTACCGGGGAGCTGTTTTTT. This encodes CASRNGPTGELFF.

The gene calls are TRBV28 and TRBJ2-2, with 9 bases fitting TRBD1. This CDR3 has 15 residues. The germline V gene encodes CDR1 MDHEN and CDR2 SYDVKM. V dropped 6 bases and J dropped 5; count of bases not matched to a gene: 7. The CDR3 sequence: CASRGQGPRTGELFF. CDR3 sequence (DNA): TGTGCCAGCAGGGGACAGGGTCCGCGAACCGGGGAGCTGTTTTTT.

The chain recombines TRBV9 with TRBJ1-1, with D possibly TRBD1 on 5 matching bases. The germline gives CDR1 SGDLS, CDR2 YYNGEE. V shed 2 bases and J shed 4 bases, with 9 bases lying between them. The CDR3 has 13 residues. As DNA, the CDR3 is TGTGCCAGCAGCGTCCCAGGGAGCACTGAAGCTTTCTTT. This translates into CASSVPGSTEAFF.

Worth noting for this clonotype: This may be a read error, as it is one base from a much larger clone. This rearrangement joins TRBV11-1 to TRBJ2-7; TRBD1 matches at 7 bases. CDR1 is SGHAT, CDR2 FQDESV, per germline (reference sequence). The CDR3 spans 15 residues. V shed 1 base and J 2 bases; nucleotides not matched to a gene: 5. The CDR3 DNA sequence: TGTGCCAGCAGCTTAGAACAGGGGACCACCTACGAGCAGTACTTC. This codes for CASSLEQGTTYEQYF.

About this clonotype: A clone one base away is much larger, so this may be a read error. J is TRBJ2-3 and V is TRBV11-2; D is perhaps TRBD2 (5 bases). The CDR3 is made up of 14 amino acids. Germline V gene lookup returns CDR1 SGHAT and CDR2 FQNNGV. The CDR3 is CASSFAASTDMQYF. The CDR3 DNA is TGTGCCAGCAGTTTCGCCGCTAGCACAGATATGCAGTATTTT.

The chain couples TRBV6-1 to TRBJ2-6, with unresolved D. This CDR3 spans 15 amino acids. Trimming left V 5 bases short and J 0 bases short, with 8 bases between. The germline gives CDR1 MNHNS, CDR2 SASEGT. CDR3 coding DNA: TGTGCCAGCAGTTACGATCTCTCTGGGGCCAACGTCCTGACTTTC. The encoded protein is CASSYDLSGANVLTF.

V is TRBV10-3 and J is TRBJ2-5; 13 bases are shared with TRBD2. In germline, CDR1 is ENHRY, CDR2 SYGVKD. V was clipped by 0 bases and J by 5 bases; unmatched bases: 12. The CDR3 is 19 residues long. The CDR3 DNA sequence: TGTGCCATCAGTGAGTCTCGCACTAGCGGGAGGGCCACTGTTGAGACCCAGTACTTC. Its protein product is CAISESRTSGRATVETQYF.

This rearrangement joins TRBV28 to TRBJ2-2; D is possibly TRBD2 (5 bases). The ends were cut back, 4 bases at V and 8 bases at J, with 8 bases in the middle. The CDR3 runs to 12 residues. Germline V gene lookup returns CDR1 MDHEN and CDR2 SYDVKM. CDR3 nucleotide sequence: TGTGCCAGCAGTTCCGGGGTAGGGGAGCTGTTTTTT. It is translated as CASSSGVGELFF.

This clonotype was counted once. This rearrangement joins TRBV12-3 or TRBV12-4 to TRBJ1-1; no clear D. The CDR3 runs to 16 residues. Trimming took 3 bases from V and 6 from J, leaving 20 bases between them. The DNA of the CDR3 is TGTGCCAGCAGTTTTGATCGACCAGAGAACTCGGCTGAAGCTTTCTTT. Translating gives CASSFDRPENSAEAFF.

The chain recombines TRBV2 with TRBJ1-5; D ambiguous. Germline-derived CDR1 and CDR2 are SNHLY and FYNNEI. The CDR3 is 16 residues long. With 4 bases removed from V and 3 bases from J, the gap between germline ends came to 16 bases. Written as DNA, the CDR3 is TGTGCCAGCAGTGGAGGCGTAGTTGGAATCAATCAGCCCCAGCATTTT. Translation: CASSGGVVGINQPQHF. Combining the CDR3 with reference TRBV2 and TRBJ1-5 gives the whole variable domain EPEVTQTPSHQVTQMGQEVILRCVPISNHLYFYWYRQILGQKVEFLVSFYNNEISEKSEIFDDQFSVERPDGSNFTLKIRSTKLEDSAMYFCASSGGVVGINQPQHFGDGTRLSIL.

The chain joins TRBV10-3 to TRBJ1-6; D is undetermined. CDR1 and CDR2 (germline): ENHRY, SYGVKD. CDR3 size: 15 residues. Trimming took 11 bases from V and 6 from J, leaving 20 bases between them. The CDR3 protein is CASKGSSIRNSPLHF. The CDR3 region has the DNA TGTGCCTCAAAAGGCAGTTCAATCCGTAATTCACCCCTCCACTTT.

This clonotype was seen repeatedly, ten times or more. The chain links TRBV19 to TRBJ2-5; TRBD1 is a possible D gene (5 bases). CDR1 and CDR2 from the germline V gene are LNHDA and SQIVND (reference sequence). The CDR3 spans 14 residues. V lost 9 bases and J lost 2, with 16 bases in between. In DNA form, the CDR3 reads TGTGCCAGCTCAGAAGACAGTAAACAAGAGACCCAGTACTTC. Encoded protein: CASSEDSKQETQYF.

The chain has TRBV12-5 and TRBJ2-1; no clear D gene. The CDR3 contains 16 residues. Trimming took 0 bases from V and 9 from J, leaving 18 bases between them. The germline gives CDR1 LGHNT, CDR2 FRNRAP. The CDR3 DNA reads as TGTGCTAGTGGTTTGGTAGGGCTCCCGAGAGTCGGTGAGCAGTTCTTC. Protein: CASGLVGLPRVGEQFF.

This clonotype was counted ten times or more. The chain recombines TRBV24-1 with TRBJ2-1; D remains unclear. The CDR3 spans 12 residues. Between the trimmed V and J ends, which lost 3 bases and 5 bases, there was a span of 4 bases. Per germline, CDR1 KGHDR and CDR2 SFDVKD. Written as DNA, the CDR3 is TGTGCCACCAGTGATGGGGACAATGAGCAGTTCTTC. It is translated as CATSDGDNEQFF.

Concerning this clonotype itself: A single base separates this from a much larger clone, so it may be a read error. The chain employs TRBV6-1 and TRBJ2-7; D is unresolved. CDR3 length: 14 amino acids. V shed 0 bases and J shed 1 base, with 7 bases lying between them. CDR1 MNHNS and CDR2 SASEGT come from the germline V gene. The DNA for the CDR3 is TGTGCCAGCAGTGAAGCGTCGCGGTCCTACGAGCAGTACTTC. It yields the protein CASSEASRSYEQYF.

CDR3 region: CASSLSSSWEQEQYF. CDR3 DNA: TGCGCCAGCAGCTTGAGTAGTTCGTGGGAACAGGAGCAGTACTTC. This sequence joins TRBV5-1 and TRBJ2-7, with D unresolved. The CDR3 spans 15 residues. Germline values: CDR1 SGHRS, CDR2 YFSETQ. V was shortened by 1 base and J by 7 bases, with 18 bases between the two germline ends.

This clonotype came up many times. This CDR3 reads CASSRREQETQYF. CDR3 in DNA: TGTGCCAGTAGTAGGCGGGAGCAAGAGACCCAGTACTTC. This chain links TRBV19 with TRBJ2-5; 7 bases are shared with TRBD2. V was clipped by 4 bases and J by 2 bases; unmatched bases: 1. This CDR3 spans 13 amino acids. Germline CDR1 and CDR2: LNHDA and SQIVND (reference sequence).

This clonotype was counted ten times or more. CDR3 amino acids: CASTLEPFGEKLFF. In DNA form, the CDR3 reads TGTGCCAGCACCCTCGAACCCTTTGGGGAAAAACTGTTTTTT. The chain employs TRBV6-5 and TRBJ1-4; no reliable D call. CDR1 and CDR2 (germline): MNHEY, SVGAGI. This CDR3 has 14 residues. V gave up 7 bases and J gave up 8 bases, with 17 bases separating them.

The CDR3 loop reads CASSRESGNQPQHF. In DNA, the CDR3 is TGTGCCAGCAGCCGGGAGTCTGGCAATCAGCCCCAGCATTTT. The rearrangement uses TRBV7-9 and TRBJ1-5; D is ambiguous. V was shortened by 5 bases and J by 2 bases, with 10 bases between the two germline ends. The V gene's germline CDR1 is SEHNR and CDR2 FQNEAQ (reference sequence). This CDR3 spans 14 amino acids.

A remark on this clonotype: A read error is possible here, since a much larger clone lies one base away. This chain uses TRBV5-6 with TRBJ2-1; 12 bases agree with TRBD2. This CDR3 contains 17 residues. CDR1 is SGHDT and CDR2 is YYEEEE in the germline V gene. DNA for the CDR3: TGTGCCAGCAGCTCCGAGGGACTAGCGGGCCACTACGATGAGCAGTTCTTC. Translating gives CASSSEGLAGHYDEQFF.

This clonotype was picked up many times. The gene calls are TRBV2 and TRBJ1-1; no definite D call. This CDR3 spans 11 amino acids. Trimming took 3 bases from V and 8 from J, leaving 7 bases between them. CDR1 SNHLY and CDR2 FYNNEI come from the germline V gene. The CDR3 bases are TGTGCCAGCAGTGAGTACCGGGAAGCTTTCTTT. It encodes CASSEYREAFF.

For the CDR3, the DNA is TGTGCCAGCAGCCCCGGGACACAATACGAGCAGTACTTC. Protein: CASSPGTQYEQYF. The chain has TRBV7-2 and TRBJ2-7, with a possible D match to TRBD1 (6 bases). Trimming took 5 bases from V and 4 from J, leaving 12 bases between them. There are 13 residues in the CDR3. Germline CDR1 reads SGHTA; CDR2 reads FQGNSA.

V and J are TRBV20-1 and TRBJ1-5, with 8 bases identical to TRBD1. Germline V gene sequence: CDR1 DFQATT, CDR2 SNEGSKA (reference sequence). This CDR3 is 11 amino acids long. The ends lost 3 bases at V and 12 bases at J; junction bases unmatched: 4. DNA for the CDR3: TGCAGTGCTAGGACAGGGGTGAGCCAGCATTTT. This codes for CSARTGVSQHF.

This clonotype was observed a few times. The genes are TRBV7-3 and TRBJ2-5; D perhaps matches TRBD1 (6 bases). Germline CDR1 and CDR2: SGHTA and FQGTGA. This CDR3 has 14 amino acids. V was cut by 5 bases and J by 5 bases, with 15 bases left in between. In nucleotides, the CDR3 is TGTGCCAGCAGCCAACAGGGTCGGGCTGAGACCCAGTACTTC. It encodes CASSQQGRAETQYF.

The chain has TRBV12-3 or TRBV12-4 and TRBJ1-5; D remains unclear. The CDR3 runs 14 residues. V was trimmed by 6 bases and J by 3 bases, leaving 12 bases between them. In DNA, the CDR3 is TGTGCCAGCAGCCCTCTGGGTAACAATCAGCCCCAGCATTTT. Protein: CASSPLGNNQPQHF.